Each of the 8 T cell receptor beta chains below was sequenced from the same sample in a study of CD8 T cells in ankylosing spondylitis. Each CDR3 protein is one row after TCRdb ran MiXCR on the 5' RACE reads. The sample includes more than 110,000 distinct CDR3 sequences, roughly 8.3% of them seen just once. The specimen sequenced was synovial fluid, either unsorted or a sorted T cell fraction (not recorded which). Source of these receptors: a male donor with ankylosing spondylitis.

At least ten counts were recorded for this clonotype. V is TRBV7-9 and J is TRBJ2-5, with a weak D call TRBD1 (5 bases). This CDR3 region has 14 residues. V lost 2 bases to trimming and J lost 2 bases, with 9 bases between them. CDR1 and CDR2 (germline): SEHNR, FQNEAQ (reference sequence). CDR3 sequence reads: CASSLSREQETQYF. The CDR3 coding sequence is TGTGCCAGCAGCTTATCCAGGGAACAAGAGACCCAGTACTTC.

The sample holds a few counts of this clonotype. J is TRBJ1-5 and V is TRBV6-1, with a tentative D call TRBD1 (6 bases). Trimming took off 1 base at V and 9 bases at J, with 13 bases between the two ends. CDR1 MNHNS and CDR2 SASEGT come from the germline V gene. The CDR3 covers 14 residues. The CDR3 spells CASSEGGQSRPQHF. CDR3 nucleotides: TGTGCCAGCAGTGAAGGGGGGCAGTCTCGGCCCCAGCATTTT.

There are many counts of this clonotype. Here the CDR3 reads CASSRYSSNQPQHF. The CDR3 region has the DNA TGTGCCAGCAGCCGATACAGTAGCAATCAGCCCCAGCATTTT. The J gene is TRBJ1-5, the V gene TRBV12-3 or TRBV12-4; D remains ambiguous. Trimming removed 6 bases at V and 0 bases at J, with 9 bases between. This CDR3 is 14 amino acids long.

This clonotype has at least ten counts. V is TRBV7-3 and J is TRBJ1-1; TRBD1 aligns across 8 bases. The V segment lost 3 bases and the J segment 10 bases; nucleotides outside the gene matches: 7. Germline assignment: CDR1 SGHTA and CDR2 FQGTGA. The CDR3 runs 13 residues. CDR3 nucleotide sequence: TGTGCCAGCAGCTTCGGACAGGGAAATATAGCTTTCTTT. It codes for CASSFGQGNIAFF.

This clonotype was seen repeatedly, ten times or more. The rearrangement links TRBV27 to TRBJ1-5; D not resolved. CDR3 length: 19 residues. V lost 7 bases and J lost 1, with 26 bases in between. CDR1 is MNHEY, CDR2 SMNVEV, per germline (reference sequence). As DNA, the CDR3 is TGTGCCAGCAAACAACCGGGCCAGAGGAGAGGGTACAGCAATCAGCCCCAGCATTTT. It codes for CASKQPGQRRGYSNQPQHF.

The CDR3 here is CASSDAGSRAGELFF. The CDR3 DNA reads as TGTGCCAGCAGTGACGCAGGGTCGAGGGCCGGGGAGCTGTTTTTT. The chain is built from TRBV2 and TRBJ2-2; D might be TRBD1 or TRBD2, each matching 5 bases. Germline V gives CDR1 SNHLY, CDR2 FYNNEI. This CDR3 is built from 15 residues. V lost 3 bases to trimming and J lost 6 bases, with 14 bases between them.

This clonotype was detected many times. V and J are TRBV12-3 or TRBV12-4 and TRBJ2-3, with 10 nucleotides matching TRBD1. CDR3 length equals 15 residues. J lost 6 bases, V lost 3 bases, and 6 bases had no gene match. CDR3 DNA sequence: TGTGCCAGCAGTTTTATGACAGGGGGCGCGGATACGCAGTATTTT. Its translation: CASSFMTGGADTQYF.

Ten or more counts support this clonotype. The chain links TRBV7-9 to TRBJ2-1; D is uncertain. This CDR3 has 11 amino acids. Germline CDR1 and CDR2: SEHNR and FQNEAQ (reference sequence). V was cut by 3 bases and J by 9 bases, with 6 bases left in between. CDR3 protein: CASSFHSEQFF. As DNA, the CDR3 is TGTGCCAGCAGCTTTCACAGTGAGCAGTTCTTC.